The 30 T cell receptor beta chains below all came from one sample that was sequenced in a study of blood T cell repertoires in COVID-19. The repertoire was sequenced with immunoSEQ multiplex PCR; TCRdb's copy has only in-frame clones and lacks some. The repertoire has 100,000 to 150,000 clones, around 76% of them found once; the top ten carry 6%. Sequencing was carried out using peripheral blood. The receptors shown here come from an older man with COVID-19, enrolled during active disease.

This clone was picked up a small number of times. CDR3 coding DNA: TGTGCCAGCAGTATCGGGACAGGGGATAATTCACCCCTCCACTTT. Amino acids: CASSIGTGDNSPLHF. This sequence joins TRBV6-5 and TRBJ1-6, with 10 bases aligning to TRBD1. Per germline, CDR1 MNHEY and CDR2 SVGAGI. The CDR3 is 15 amino acids. The V segment lost 5 bases and the J segment 5 bases; nucleotides outside the gene matches: 3.

This chain joins TRBV4-1 and TRBJ2-4; TRBD2 aligns across 9 bases. CDR1 is MGHRA and CDR2 is YSYEKL in the germline V gene. This CDR3 is 19 amino acids long. The J segment lost 0 bases and the V segment lost 1 base, leaving 10 bases of the junction unmatched. The DNA of the CDR3 is TGCGCCAGCAGCCAAGTGTTTCGACTAGCGGAGCTAGCCAAAAACATTCAGTACTTC. Translated: CASSQVFRLAELAKNIQYF.

About this clone itself: Other nucleotide sequences from this sample produce the same CDR3. This chain joins TRBV6-5 and TRBJ1-6, with D perhaps matching TRBD1 (6 bases). V gave up 5 bases and J gave up 1 base, with 6 bases separating them. CDR1 and CDR2 from the germline V gene are MNHEY and SVGAGI. The CDR3 loop spans 14 amino acids. CDR3 sequence reads: CASSTGSYNSPLHF. In nucleotides, the CDR3 is TGTGCCAGCAGTACAGGGTCCTATAATTCACCCCTCCACTTT.

This clone is a singleton in its sample. The gene calls are TRBV3-1 (or the pseudogene TRBV3-2) and TRBJ2-7, with TRBD2 matching 13 bases. The CDR3 is made up of 16 amino acids. Losses at the gene ends were 3 bases for V and 0 bases for J; bases not matched to a gene: 2. The V gene's germline CDR1 is LGHDT and CDR2 YNNKEL (reference sequence). The CDR3 sequence: CASSQTSGRSSYEQYF. DNA of the CDR3: TGTGCCAGCAGCCAGACTAGCGGGAGGAGCTCCTACGAGCAGTACTTC.

V is TRBV6-5 and J is TRBJ1-5, with D possibly TRBD1 on 6 matching bases. The CDR3 spans 13 residues. Between the trimmed V and J ends, which lost 10 bases and 6 bases, there was a span of 16 bases. The germline CDR1 and CDR2 sequences are MNHEY and SVGAGI. The CDR3 spells CATAPGVGQPQHF. For the CDR3, the DNA is TGTGCCACAGCACCAGGGGTTGGTCAGCCCCAGCATTTT.

V usage is TRBV9 and J usage is TRBJ2-5; D is perhaps TRBD1 (6 bases). The CDR3 runs to 14 residues. Trimming shortened V by 5 bases and J by 1 base, and 12 bases separated the two germline ends. The germline V gene encodes CDR1 SGDLS and CDR2 YYNGEE. CDR3: CASSTPGAQETQYF. The CDR3 region has the DNA TGTGCCAGCAGTACTCCAGGGGCCCAAGAGACCCAGTACTTC.

This chain's CDR3 is CSVATGVSTDTQYF. CDR3 nucleotides: TGCAGCGTCGCAACAGGGGTTAGCACAGATACGCAGTATTTT. The chain has TRBV29-1 and TRBJ2-3, with 7 bases that match TRBD1. CDR1 SQVTM and CDR2 ANQGSEA come from the germline V gene. The CDR3 covers 14 residues. With V trimmed by 6 bases and J by 0 bases, 6 bases remained unmatched.

This chain uses TRBV5-1 with TRBJ2-1, with 10 nucleotides matching TRBD2. The germline CDR1 and CDR2 sequences are SGHRS and YFSETQ. Germline trimming cut 5 bases from V and 7 bases from J; bases unmatched to any gene: 9. The length of the CDR3 is 15 residues. CDR3 sequence reads: CASRQSGREINEQFF. The DNA of the CDR3 is TGCGCCAGCAGACAAAGCGGGAGGGAAATTAATGAGCAGTTCTTC.

The gene calls are TRBV2 and TRBJ2-2; possible D gene TRBD1, 5 bases. V lost 2 bases, J lost 8 bases, and 12 bases lay in between. In germline, CDR1 is SNHLY, CDR2 FYNNEI. CDR3 size: 14 residues. CDR3 in DNA: TGTGCCAGCAGTGAAAGTACCAGGGCGGGGGAGCTGTTTTTT. As protein: CASSESTRAGELFF.

In this sample, this clone turned up a few times. The CDR3 sequence: CASSRSGTVNSPLHF. The CDR3 DNA reads TGTGCCAGTAGTCGCTCCGGGACAGTAAATTCACCCCTCCACTTT. The gene calls are TRBV19 and TRBJ1-6; 7 bases are a match to TRBD1. The CDR3 is 15 residues long. V dropped 5 bases and J dropped 7; count of bases not matched to a gene: 8. Germline assignment: CDR1 LNHDA and CDR2 SQIVND (reference sequence).

This clone was detected only once. The V gene is TRBV19, the J gene TRBJ1-5, with 7 bases that match TRBD1. V lost 1 base, J lost 5 bases, and 5 bases stayed unmatched. This CDR3 region has 15 residues. CDR1 is LNHDA and CDR2 is SQIVND in the germline V gene (reference sequence). The CDR3: CASSIGGGTDQPQHF. As DNA, the CDR3 is TGTGCCAGTAGTATAGGAGGGGGCACCGATCAGCCCCAGCATTTT.

The rearrangement uses TRBV25-1 and TRBJ2-1; a weak D match, TRBD2 (5 bases). The V end lost 10 bases, the J end lost 13 bases, and 14 bases lay between the germline ends. The CDR3 is made up of 10 amino acids. Looked up from germline, CDR1 is MGHDK and CDR2 is SYGVNS. This CDR3 reads CATQRVVQFF. The CDR3 nucleotides are TGTGCCACCCAGAGGGTGGTACAGTTCTTC.

This chain connects TRBV5-1 to TRBJ2-7; TRBD2 agrees at 14 bases. V shed 4 bases and J 6 bases; nucleotides not matched to a gene: 6. Germline lookup yields CDR1 SGHRS and CDR2 YFSETQ. This CDR3 has 15 residues. The CDR3 loop is CASSMGLAGVSEQYF. The CDR3 DNA reads as TGCGCCAGCAGCATGGGACTAGCGGGAGTAAGCGAGCAGTACTTC.

J is TRBJ2-2 and V is TRBV9; TRBD2 is a possible D gene (6 bases). The germline V and J ends were trimmed by 7 bases and 4 bases, with 8 bases remaining between them. This CDR3 is built from 12 residues. CDR1 and CDR2 from the germline V gene are SGDLS and YYNGEE. In DNA, the CDR3 is TGTGCCAGCCTCGGGGGCACCGGGGAGCTGTTTTTT. This translates into CASLGGTGELFF.

The V gene is TRBV9, the J gene TRBJ2-5, with 10 bases matching TRBD1. Germline V gives CDR1 SGDLS, CDR2 YYNGEE. The V gene end was trimmed by 2 bases and the J gene end by 5 bases; junction bases not matched to a gene: 6. The CDR3 consists of 15 residues. The CDR3 DNA reads TGTGCCAGCAGCGTCGACAGGGGGCGCCATGAGACCCAGTACTTC. Translation gives CASSVDRGRHETQYF.

J is TRBJ1-5 and V is TRBV27; a weak D match, TRBD1 (5 bases). Germline CDR1 reads MNHEY; CDR2 reads SMNVEV (reference sequence). V lost 8 bases and J 5 bases, leaving 13 bases between the germline ends. The CDR3 extends over 13 amino acids. DNA of the CDR3: TGTGCCAGCGGGGGGATTGCGGATCAGCCCCAGCATTTT. This encodes CASGGIADQPQHF.

This clone was picked up one time. The chain links TRBV11-3 to TRBJ2-3; D possibly corresponds to TRBD1 (5 bases). Germline-derived CDR1 and CDR2 are SGHNT and YENEEA. Between the trimmed V and J ends, which lost 5 bases and 6 bases, there was a span of 24 bases. The CDR3 sequence is 17 residues long. The CDR3 DNA sequence: TGTGCCAGCAGCCCGAGCGCCCTTACGTGGGGCAGGGATACGCAGTATTTT. Translation: CASSPSALTWGRDTQYF.

The CDR3: CASSFSGRLFF. CDR3 coding DNA: TGTGCCAGCAGTTTTAGCGGGAGGCTGTTCTTC. This chain joins TRBV12-3 or TRBV12-4 and TRBJ2-1; 10 bases agree with TRBD2. The CDR3 loop spans 11 amino acids. Trimming cost V 3 bases and J 15 bases; bases outside gene matches: 2.

The chain joins TRBV29-1 to TRBJ1-1; 9 bases are shared with TRBD1. The CDR3 loop spans 14 amino acids. Germline loops: CDR1 SQVTM, CDR2 ANQGSEA. The ends lost 6 bases at V and 1 base at J; junction bases unmatched: 6. CDR3 amino acids: CSVNRGLGNTEAFF. In DNA, the CDR3 is TGCAGCGTCAACAGGGGGCTGGGGAACACTGAAGCTTTCTTT.

This CDR3 reads CASSLFGTGGANYGYTF. The DNA for the CDR3 is TGTGCCAGCAGTTTATTTGGGACAGGGGGCGCGAACTATGGCTACACCTTC. V and J are TRBV27 and TRBJ1-2; 12 positions match TRBD1. This CDR3 comprises 17 residues. From germline, CDR1 is MNHEY and CDR2 SMNVEV (reference sequence). Trimming cost V 1 base and J 2 bases; bases outside gene matches: 5.

The genes are TRBV19 and TRBJ1-5; D is possibly TRBD1 (5 bases). The CDR3 totals 15 residues. With 1 base removed from V and 5 bases from J, the gap between germline ends came to 12 bases. The germline gives CDR1 LNHDA, CDR2 SQIVND (reference sequence). CDR3 in amino acids: CASSIVPREDQPQHF. The DNA for the CDR3 is TGTGCCAGTAGTATAGTCCCCAGGGAGGATCAGCCCCAGCATTTT.

V and J are TRBV6-5 and TRBJ1-1; TRBD1 is a possible D gene (6 bases). The CDR3 totals 14 residues. Germline CDR1 MNHEY, CDR2 SVGAGI. With 7 bases removed from V and 5 bases from J, the gap between germline ends came to 17 bases. The chain's CDR3 is CASIGQPWGTEAFF. The CDR3 DNA sequence: TGTGCCAGCATCGGACAGCCCTGGGGGACTGAAGCTTTCTTT.

The V call is TRBV30, the J call TRBJ2-7; TRBD2 aligns across 8 bases. Germline values: CDR1 GTSNPN, CDR2 SVGIG (reference sequence). V lost 0 bases to trimming and J lost 3 bases; unmatched junction nucleotides: 7. The CDR3 runs to 15 residues. Here the CDR3 DNA reads TGTGCCTGGAGTGTACGAATTAGCGGGGTCTACGAGCAGTACTTC. This codes for CAWSVRISGVYEQYF.

This rearrangement joins TRBV6-1 to TRBJ2-7, with TRBD2 matching 8 bases. The V gene's germline CDR1 is MNHNS and CDR2 SASEGT. V gave up 2 bases and J gave up 1 base; unmatched junction bases: 4. The length of the CDR3 is 15 residues. The CDR3 reads CASSEKGLGSYEQYF. The CDR3 nucleotides are TGTGCCAGCAGTGAAAAGGGACTAGGATCCTACGAGCAGTACTTC.

The chain joins TRBV7-9 to TRBJ2-7, with 8 bases matching TRBD1. J lost 5 bases, V lost 5 bases, and 2 bases had no gene match. Germline CDR1 SEHNR, CDR2 FQNEAQ (reference sequence). CDR3 size: 12 residues. CDR3 coding DNA: TGTGCCAGCAGCGCGACAGGGGACGAGCAGTACTTC. Its translation: CASSATGDEQYF.

The CDR3 is CASSLETEISEQYF. CDR3 DNA: TGTGCCAGCAGCTTGGAGACAGAAATTAGCGAGCAGTACTTC. The chain carries TRBV5-6 and TRBJ2-7; a possible D gene is TRBD1 (5 bases). The CDR3 is 14 amino acids. The germline CDR1 and CDR2 sequences are SGHDT and YYEEEE. Trimming removed 0 bases from V and 6 bases from J, with 13 bases in between.

The chain is built from TRBV3-1 (or the pseudogene TRBV3-2) and TRBJ1-4; D ambiguous. Germline loops: CDR1 LGHDT, CDR2 YNNKEL (reference sequence). This CDR3 is built from 15 residues. The germline V and J ends were trimmed by 7 bases and 2 bases, with 14 bases remaining between them. In DNA, the CDR3 is TGTGCCAGCACCGCGGACTACGGGACTAATGAAAAACTGTTTTTT. Translation gives CASTADYGTNEKLFF.

This clone was seen more than once but under ten times. The sample has other DNA sequences that encode this CDR3 too. The rearrangement uses TRBV2 and TRBJ2-7; 9 bases agree with TRBD1. This CDR3 has 12 residues. The germline gives CDR1 SNHLY, CDR2 FYNNEI. V shed 6 bases, J shed 4 bases, and the junction held 1 base outside the gene matches. This CDR3 is CASRDRGYEQYF. CDR3 DNA sequence: TGTGCCAGCAGGGACAGGGGATACGAGCAGTACTTC.

This clone was seen a single time. This chain joins TRBV27 and TRBJ1-3, with D possibly matching TRBD1 (6 bases). The germline CDR1 and CDR2 sequences are MNHEY and SMNVEV (reference sequence). V was pared by 2 bases and J by 0 bases, with 11 bases between. This CDR3 spans 16 amino acids. The CDR3: CASSLTGSHSGNTIYF. The CDR3 nucleotides read TGTGCCAGCAGTTTAACAGGGTCCCACTCTGGAAACACCATATATTTT.

The chain is built from TRBV7-9 and TRBJ2-7, with D possibly being TRBD2 (5 bases). Per the germline V gene, CDR1 is SEHNR and CDR2 is FQNEAQ (reference sequence). The CDR3 consists of 14 residues. Trimming stripped 3 bases from V and 4 bases from J, with 13 bases between. In nucleotides, the CDR3 is TGTGCCAGCAGCTTTTCACAGACTACTTACGAGCAGTACTTC. As protein: CASSFSQTTYEQYF.